This T cell receptor (beta chain) derives from a study of shared clonotypes between healthy human individuals. Study-wide results and caveats: The sharing of 4% to 5.5% of naive CD4 clonotypes was seen across a handful of donors. Naive subsets generally had larger estimated richness than memory subsets.

The study ran the assay at deep level. Some clones are missing from TCRdb's copy, which holds only in-frame ones; the method was immunoSEQ multiplex PCR. Of 660,000 or so clones in the sample, approximately 96% were seen once. Selected positively for CCR7 and CD45RO-negative, naive CD8 cells excluded terminally differentiated effector memory CD45RA+ cells. Per germline, CDR1 KGHSH and CDR2 LQKENI. The CDR3 extends over 17 amino acids. V lost 3 bases and J 1 base, leaving 19 bases between the germline ends. For this clone: Its matching antigen is unknown.

The chain has TRBV18 and TRBJ2-7; a possible D gene is TRBD2 (5 bases). The sequenced sample was naive CD8+ T cells sorted from blood. The sequence was collected from a woman aged 30 to 39 in good health. The CDR3 DNA reads as TGTGCCAGCTCACCCTTGGACTCTCAACCCCGTTCCTACGAGCAGTACTTC. It yields the protein CASSPLDSQPRSYEQYF.